This T cell receptor beta chain was identified in a study of cytomegalovirus exposure and HLA in healthy donors. Study information: Most donors, just over 80% of 350 to 450 genotyped, fell in the Caucasian-associated ancestry cluster.

Germline lookup yields CDR1 SNHLY and CDR2 FYNNEI. V was shortened by 6 bases and J by 4 bases, with 9 bases between the two germline ends. This CDR3 spans 12 amino acids. Concerning this clone itself: The antigen is not known.

The PCR ran on 60 Vbeta and 13 Jbeta primers. This table comes from immunoSEQ multiplex PCR, and its TCRdb copy is limited to in-frame clones, with some not included. Among around 100,000 clones listed, under 9% were seen once. General study results and limits: Roughly even sequencing depth across donors was the assumption behind the presence/absence analyses. There were 160 or so TCR beta chains listed as cytomegalovirus-associated. V segments that were indistinguishable, TRBV6-2 and TRBV6-3 among them, were omitted from analysis.

The source of this sequence is a man between 50 and 59 years old in good health and CMV-seronegative. The V call is TRBV2, the J call TRBJ1-1; D is unclear. Sequencing was performed on PBMCs. CDR3 nucleotide sequence: TGTGCCAGCAGCTTTTACGGCACTGAAGCTTTCTTT. Translated, it gives CASSFYGTEAFF.